These 21 T cell receptor beta chains were all obtained from the same sample, sequenced in a study of cytotoxic CD8 clonotypes in ibrutinib-treated CLL. Clones were read by immunoSEQ multiplex PCR, and TCRdb kept only the in-frame ones, dropping some. The sample records roughly 200,000 clones, roughly three quarters being singletons. This specimen consisted of PBMCs, obtained after 12 months of ibrutinib treatment. The receptors shown here come from a human donor with chronic lymphocytic leukemia.

The rearrangement links TRBV5-6 to TRBJ1-1; D is unresolved. Germline values: CDR1 SGHDT, CDR2 YYEEEE. The CDR3 has 14 amino acids. Trimming shortened V by 4 bases and J by 5 bases, and 15 bases separated the two germline ends. CDR3 nucleotides: TGTGCCAGCAGCAGCCTACAGAGCGAGACTGAAGCTTTCTTT. Translation: CASSSLQSETEAFF.

The V call is TRBV6-4, the J call TRBJ2-5; D is uncertain. Germline V gene lookup returns CDR1 MRHNA and CDR2 SNTAGT. The CDR3 has 12 amino acids. V was clipped by 3 bases and J by 5 bases, with 7 bases between them. The CDR3 spells CASSDRVETQYF. CDR3 nucleotide sequence: TGTGCCAGCAGTGATAGGGTTGAGACCCAGTACTTC.

This chain connects TRBV28 to TRBJ2-7; tentatively, D is TRBD1 (6 bases). Germline CDR1 is MDHEN and CDR2 is SYDVKM. This CDR3 has 16 amino acids. Trimming removed 3 bases at V and 0 bases at J, with 15 bases between. Here the CDR3 DNA reads TGTGCCAGCAGTTTCCGGTTTGACAGGCCCTCCTACGAGCAGTACTTC. Protein: CASSFRFDRPSYEQYF. Full variable domain (remainder filled in from reference TRBV28 and TRBJ2-7): DVKVTQSSRYLVKRTGEKVFLECVQDMDHENMFWYRQDPGLGLRLIYFSYDVKMKEKGDIPEGYSVSREKKERFSLILESASTNQTSMYLCASSFRFDRPSYEQYFGPGTRLTVT.

The rearrangement uses TRBV27 and TRBJ1-2; TRBD1 might be the D (5 bases). Germline V CDR1 and CDR2: MNHEY, SMNVEV (reference sequence). Trimming shortened V by 0 bases and J by 5 bases, and 7 bases separated the two germline ends. The CDR3 length is 13 residues. CDR3: CASSLSRQYGYTF. CDR3 DNA: TGTGCCAGCAGTTTATCTAGACAGTATGGCTACACCTTC.

The chain couples TRBV5-4 to TRBJ2-2, with D perhaps matching TRBD1 (5 bases). V was clipped by 10 bases and J by 0 bases, with 19 bases between them. Germline CDR1 and CDR2: SGHNT and YYREEE (reference sequence). The CDR3 has 16 amino acids. CDR3 nucleotides: TGTGCCGGATCCACAACAGGTCGCGCGAACACCGGGGAGCTGTTTTTT. Translating gives CAGSTTGRANTGELFF.

The rearrangement joins TRBV15 to TRBJ2-2; tentatively, D is TRBD2 (6 bases). Trimming pared 1 base from V and 2 bases from J, leaving 11 bases between. The CDR3 is 16 residues long. CDR1 is LNHNV, CDR2 YYDKDF, per germline (reference sequence). Here the CDR3 reads CATSRGGLPNTGELFF. For the CDR3, the DNA is TGTGCCACCAGCAGAGGGGGACTTCCTAACACCGGGGAGCTGTTTTTT.

This sequence joins TRBV2 and TRBJ1-1, with D maybe TRBD1 (5 bases). Looked up from germline, CDR1 is SNHLY and CDR2 is FYNNEI. The CDR3 totals 13 residues. V shed 5 bases and J shed 7 bases, with 14 bases lying between them. The CDR3 loop reads CASSPIGRGEAFF. The CDR3 region has the DNA TGTGCCAGCAGTCCGATCGGTAGGGGTGAAGCTTTCTTT.

The rearrangement links TRBV30 to TRBJ2-3; the D gene is possibly TRBD1 (6 bases). Germline CDR1 reads GTSNPN; CDR2 reads SVGIG (reference sequence). This CDR3 is 16 amino acids long. Trimming removed 3 bases at V and 6 bases at J, with 22 bases between. CDR3 DNA: TGTGCCTGGAGCACCGTGGGGGACACCGGGCGGGATACGCAGTATTTT. This translates into CAWSTVGDTGRDTQYF. The full variable domain, its missing parts supplied by reference TRBV30 and TRBJ2-3, is SQTIHQWPATLVQPVGSPLSLECTVEGTSNPNLYWYRQAAGRGLQLLFYSVGIGQISSEVPQNLSASRPQDRQFILSSKKLLLSDSGFYLCAWSTVGDTGRDTQYFGPGTRLTVL.

The chain links TRBV19 to TRBJ1-5; 10 bases are a match to TRBD1. After removal of 3 bases from V and 7 bases from J, the junction contained 6 bases not matched to a gene. The CDR3 has 15 residues. The germline gives CDR1 LNHDA, CDR2 SQIVND (reference sequence). The CDR3 bases are TGTGCCAGTAGTATCGGGACAGGGGTGGGGCAGCCCCAGCATTTT. Translation: CASSIGTGVGQPQHF.

The chain joins TRBV5-4 to TRBJ1-6, with 7 bases lining up with TRBD1. V lost 4 bases, J lost 7 bases, and 5 bases stayed unmatched. Germline V gives CDR1 SGHNT, CDR2 YYREEE (reference sequence). The CDR3 has 14 residues. DNA of the CDR3: TGTGCCAGCAGCCTTAACAGGGGAAATTCACCCCTCCACTTT. This encodes CASSLNRGNSPLHF.

Notes on this clone: At one end, the junction sequence differs from germline, possibly due to a read error. The V call is TRBV7-7, the J call TRBJ2-1; a weak D match, TRBD2 (5 bases). CDR3 length equals 14 residues. The germline V gene has CDR1 SSHAT and CDR2 FNYEAQ (reference sequence). In DNA, the CDR3 is TGTGCTAGCAGCCCAGTAGGTGGCGGGAATGAGCAGTTCTTC. This encodes CASSPVGGGNEQFF. Based on the CDR3 plus reference TRBV7-7 and TRBJ2-1, the full variable domain is GAGVSQSPRYKVTKRGQDVTLRCDPISSHATLYWYQQALGQGPEFLTYFNYEAQPDKSGLPSDRFSAERPEGSISTLTIQRTEQRDSAMYRCASSPVGGGNEQFFGPGTRLTVL.

This sequence joins TRBV30 and TRBJ1-3; unclear D gene. The CDR3 is 12 amino acids. Germline CDR1 is GTSNPN and CDR2 is SVGIG (reference sequence). The V and J ends lost 3 bases and 1 base respectively, with 4 bases between them. In nucleotides, the CDR3 is TGTGCCTGGAGGGGGTCTGGAAACACCATATATTTT. This sequence encodes CAWRGSGNTIYF.

The V and J genes are TRBV10-3 and TRBJ2-1; D tentatively reads TRBD1 or TRBD2 (5 bases each). The germline gives CDR1 ENHRY, CDR2 SYGVKD. This CDR3 spans 11 amino acids. Trimming took off 8 bases at V and 7 bases at J, with 9 bases between the two ends. The CDR3 DNA reads TGTGCCATCGGGGGTACGAATGAGCAGTTCTTC. Residues: CAIGGTNEQFF.

The chain has TRBV6-1 and TRBJ2-7; 9 nucleotides match TRBD2. Germline CDR1 is MNHNS and CDR2 is SASEGT. The CDR3 runs 15 residues. The V segment lost 7 bases and the J segment 7 bases; nucleotides outside the gene matches: 14. In DNA form, the CDR3 reads TGTGCCAGCACCGAAAGCCTAGCGGGGTTGTGGGAGCAGTACTTC. The encoded protein is CASTESLAGLWEQYF.

V and J are TRBV5-1 and TRBJ1-1; weak D call: TRBD1 (5 bases). Between the trimmed V and J ends, which lost 0 bases and 3 bases, there was a span of 15 bases. Germline CDR1 is SGHRS and CDR2 is YFSETQ. The CDR3 spans 16 residues. This CDR3 is CASSLVSWGLDTEAFF. Here the CDR3 DNA reads TGCGCCAGCAGCTTGGTGTCGTGGGGGTTGGACACTGAAGCTTTCTTT.

V gene TRBV27 combines with J gene TRBJ2-1; D may be TRBD2 (5 bases). CDR3 length equals 16 residues. Germline V gene data show CDR1 as MNHEY and CDR2 as SMNVEV (reference sequence). Trimming took off 4 bases at V and 0 bases at J, with 13 bases between the two ends. Here the CDR3 reads CASSSVTSISYNEQFF. CDR3 bases: TGTGCCAGCAGTTCTGTAACTAGTATCTCCTACAATGAGCAGTTCTTC.

The V gene is TRBV7-6, the J gene TRBJ2-1; D perhaps matches TRBD2 (6 bases). This CDR3 is 16 amino acids long. V was pared by 3 bases and J by 7 bases, with 19 bases between. CDR1 and CDR2 (germline): SGHVS, FNYEAQ. The CDR3 bases are TGTGCCAGCAGCTTGGGTCCTAGCGTACGGGGGAATGAGCAGTTCTTC. Translated: CASSLGPSVRGNEQFF.

This clone has a single count. The chain is built from TRBV5-1 and TRBJ2-7; D is ambiguous. There are 12 residues in the CDR3. V gave up 4 bases and J gave up 0 bases, with 5 bases separating them. Per germline, CDR1 SGHRS and CDR2 YFSETQ. CDR3 sequence (DNA): TGCGCCAGCAGCCCGAGCTCCTACGAGCAGTACTTC. It is translated as CASSPSSYEQYF.

The rearrangement joins TRBV10-2 to TRBJ2-2; D is ambiguous. Trimming removed 4 bases at V and 0 bases at J, with 9 bases between. CDR1 and CDR2 (germline): WSHSY, SAAADI. The CDR3 contains 15 residues. In DNA, the CDR3 is TGCGCCAGCAGTGTCCCTATCACGAACACCGGGGAGCTGTTTTTT. It codes for CASSVPITNTGELFF.

The gene calls are TRBV7-3 and TRBJ2-2; no reliable D call. The CDR3 length is 14 residues. Per germline, CDR1 SGHTA and CDR2 FQGTGA. V was shortened by 5 bases and J by 0 bases, with 7 bases between the two germline ends. The CDR3 reads CASSPRPNTGELFF. CDR3 coding DNA: TGTGCCAGCAGCCCCCGCCCGAACACCGGGGAGCTGTTTTTT.

The chain recombines TRBV5-6 with TRBJ2-7, with D tentatively TRBD2 (6 bases). The CDR3 spans 16 residues. The germline V gene encodes CDR1 SGHDT and CDR2 YYEEEE. Trimming took 2 bases from V and 2 from J, leaving 17 bases between them. The CDR3 loop reads CASSFALGGTTYEQYF. The CDR3 DNA follows: TGTGCCAGCAGCTTCGCCCTCGGGGGTACTACCTACGAGCAGTACTTC.